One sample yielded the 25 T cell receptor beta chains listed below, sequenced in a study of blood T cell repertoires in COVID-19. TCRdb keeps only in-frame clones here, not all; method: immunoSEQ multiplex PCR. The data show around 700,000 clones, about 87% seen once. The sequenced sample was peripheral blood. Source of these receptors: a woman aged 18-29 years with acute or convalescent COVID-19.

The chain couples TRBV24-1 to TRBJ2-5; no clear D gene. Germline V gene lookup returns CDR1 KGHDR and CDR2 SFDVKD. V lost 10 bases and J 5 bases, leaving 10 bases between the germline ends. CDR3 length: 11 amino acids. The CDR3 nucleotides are TGTGCCACAGGAGCCGGGGAGACCCAGTACTTC. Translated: CATGAGETQYF.

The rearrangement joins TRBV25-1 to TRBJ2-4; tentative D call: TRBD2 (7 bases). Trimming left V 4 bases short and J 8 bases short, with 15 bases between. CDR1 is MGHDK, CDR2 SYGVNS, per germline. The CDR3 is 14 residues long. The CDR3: CASSALRGADIQYF. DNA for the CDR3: TGTGCCAGCAGTGCCCTCCGGGGGGCGGACATTCAGTACTTC.

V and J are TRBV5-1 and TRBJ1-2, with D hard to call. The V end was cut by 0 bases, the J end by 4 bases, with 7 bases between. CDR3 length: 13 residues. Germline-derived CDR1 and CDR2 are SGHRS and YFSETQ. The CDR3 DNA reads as TGCGCCAGCAGCTTGGGAGCCTTCTATGGCTACACCTTC. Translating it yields CASSLGAFYGYTF.

In DNA, the CDR3 is TGTGCCAGCAGTGAAGGCGCCAGGGTTCTTAGCTACACCTTC. Amino acids: CASSEGARVLSYTF. V is TRBV2 and J is TRBJ1-2; maybe TRBD1 (5 bases). In germline, CDR1 is SNHLY, CDR2 FYNNEI. Trimming cost V 1 base and J 9 bases, with 15 bases left between them. CDR3 length: 14 amino acids.

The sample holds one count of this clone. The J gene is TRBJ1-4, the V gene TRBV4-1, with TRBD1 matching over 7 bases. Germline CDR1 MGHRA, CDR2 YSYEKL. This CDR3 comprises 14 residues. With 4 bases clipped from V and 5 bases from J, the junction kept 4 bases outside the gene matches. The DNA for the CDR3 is TGCGCCAGCAGCCCGGGACAGTCGAATGAAAAACTGTTTTTT. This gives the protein CASSPGQSNEKLFF.

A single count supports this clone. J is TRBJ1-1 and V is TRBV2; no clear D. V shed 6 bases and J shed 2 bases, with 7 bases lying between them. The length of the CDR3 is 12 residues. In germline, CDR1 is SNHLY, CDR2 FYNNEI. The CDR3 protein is CASSATNTEAFF. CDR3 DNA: TGTGCCAGCAGCGCAACTAACACTGAAGCTTTCTTT.

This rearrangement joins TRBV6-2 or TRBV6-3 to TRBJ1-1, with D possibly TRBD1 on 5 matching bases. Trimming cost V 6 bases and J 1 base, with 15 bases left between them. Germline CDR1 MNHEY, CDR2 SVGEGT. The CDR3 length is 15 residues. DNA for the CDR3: TGTGCCAGCAGACCTCTCGGGACTAAGAACACTGAAGCTTTCTTT. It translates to CASRPLGTKNTEAFF.

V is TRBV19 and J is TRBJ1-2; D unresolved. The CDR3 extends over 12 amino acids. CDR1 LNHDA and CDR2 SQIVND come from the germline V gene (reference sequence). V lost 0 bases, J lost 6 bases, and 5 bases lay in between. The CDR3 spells CASSIEGDGYTF. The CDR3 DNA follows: TGTGCCAGTAGTATAGAGGGAGATGGCTACACCTTC.

CDR3 DNA: TGTGCCAGCTCACCGGGCGGGAACTACGAGCAGTACTTC. As protein: CASSPGGNYEQYF. The genes are TRBV18 and TRBJ2-7, with a weak D call TRBD2 (6 bases). This CDR3 comprises 13 residues. Germline CDR1 and CDR2: KGHSH and LQKENI. V lost 3 bases and J 3 bases, leaving 9 bases between the germline ends.

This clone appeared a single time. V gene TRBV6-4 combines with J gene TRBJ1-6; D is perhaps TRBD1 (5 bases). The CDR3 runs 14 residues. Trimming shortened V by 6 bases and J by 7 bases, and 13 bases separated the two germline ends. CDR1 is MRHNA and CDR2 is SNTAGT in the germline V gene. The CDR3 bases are TGTGCCAGCAGCTACGGGGGGGTAAATTCACCCCTCCACTTT. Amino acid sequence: CASSYGGVNSPLHF.

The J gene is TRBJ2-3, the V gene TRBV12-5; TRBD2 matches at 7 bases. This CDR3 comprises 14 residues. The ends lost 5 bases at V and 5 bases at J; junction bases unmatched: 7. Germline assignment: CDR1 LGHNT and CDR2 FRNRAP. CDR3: CASGPGLVLDTQYF. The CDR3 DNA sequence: TGTGCTAGTGGTCCAGGACTAGTACTAGATACGCAGTATTTT.

CDR3 DNA sequence: TGTGCCAGCAGCTCCGGACAGGGACTCTTCGGGGAGCTGTTTTTT. Protein product: CASSSGQGLFGELFF. The rearrangement uses TRBV11-2 and TRBJ2-2; 8 bases align to TRBD1. Germline CDR1 reads SGHAT; CDR2 reads FQNNGV. The CDR3 spans 15 residues. V lost 4 bases and J lost 7; bases outside the gene matches: 8.

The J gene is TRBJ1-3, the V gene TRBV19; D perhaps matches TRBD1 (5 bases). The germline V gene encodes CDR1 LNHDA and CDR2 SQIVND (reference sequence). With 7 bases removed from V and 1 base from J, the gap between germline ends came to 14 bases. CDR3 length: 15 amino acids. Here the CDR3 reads CASTPLPGSGNTIYF. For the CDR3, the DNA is TGTGCCAGTACCCCCCTGCCAGGGTCTGGAAACACCATATATTTT.

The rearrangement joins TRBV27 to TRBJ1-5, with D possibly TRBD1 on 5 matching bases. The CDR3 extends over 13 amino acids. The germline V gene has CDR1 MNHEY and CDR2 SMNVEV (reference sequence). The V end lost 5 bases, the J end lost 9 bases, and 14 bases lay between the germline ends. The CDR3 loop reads CASSPGLGAPQHF. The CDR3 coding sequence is TGTGCCAGCAGTCCGGGACTGGGCGCGCCCCAGCATTTT.

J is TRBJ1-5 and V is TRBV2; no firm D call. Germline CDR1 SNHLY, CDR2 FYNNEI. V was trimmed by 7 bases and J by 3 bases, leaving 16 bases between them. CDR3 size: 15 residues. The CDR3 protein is CASTMAPGNNQPQHF. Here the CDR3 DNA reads TGTGCCAGCACCATGGCCCCCGGGAACAATCAGCCCCAGCATTTT.

As DNA, the CDR3 is TGTGCCAGCAGCCCGGGACAGGGTTTCGCGAACACTGAAGCTTTCTTT. The encoded protein is CASSPGQGFANTEAFF. The gene calls are TRBV14 and TRBJ1-1; 9 nucleotides line up with TRBD1. The germline gives CDR1 SGHDN, CDR2 FVKESK. The CDR3 runs 16 residues. V shed 4 bases and J 1 base; nucleotides not matched to a gene: 7. Combining the CDR3 with reference TRBV14 and TRBJ1-1 gives the whole variable domain EAGVTQFPSHSVIEKGQTVTLRCDPISGHDNLYWYRRVMGKEIKFLLHFVKESKQDESGMPNNRFLAERTGGTYSTLKVQPAELEDSGVYFCASSPGQGFANTEAFFGQGTRLTVV.

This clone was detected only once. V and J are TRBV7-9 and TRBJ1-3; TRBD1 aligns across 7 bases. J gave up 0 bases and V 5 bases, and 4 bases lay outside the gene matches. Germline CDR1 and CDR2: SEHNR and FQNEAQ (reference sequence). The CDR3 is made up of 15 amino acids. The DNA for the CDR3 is TGTGCCAGCAGCACCCGACAGGGCTCTGGAAACACCATATATTTT. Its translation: CASSTRQGSGNTIYF.

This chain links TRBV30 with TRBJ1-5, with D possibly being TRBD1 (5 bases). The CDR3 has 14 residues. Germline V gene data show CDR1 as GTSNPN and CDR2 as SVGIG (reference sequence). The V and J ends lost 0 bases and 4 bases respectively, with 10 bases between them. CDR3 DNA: TGTGCCTGGAGTGTACAAAGGGGTAATCAGCCCCAGCATTTT. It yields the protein CAWSVQRGNQPQHF.

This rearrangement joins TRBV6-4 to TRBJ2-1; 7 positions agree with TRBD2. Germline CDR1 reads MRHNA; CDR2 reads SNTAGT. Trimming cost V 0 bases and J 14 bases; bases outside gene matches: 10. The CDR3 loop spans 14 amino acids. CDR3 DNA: TGTGCCAGCAGTGACTCGGGATCGGGGGGACGGAAGTTCTTC. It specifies CASSDSGSGGRKFF.

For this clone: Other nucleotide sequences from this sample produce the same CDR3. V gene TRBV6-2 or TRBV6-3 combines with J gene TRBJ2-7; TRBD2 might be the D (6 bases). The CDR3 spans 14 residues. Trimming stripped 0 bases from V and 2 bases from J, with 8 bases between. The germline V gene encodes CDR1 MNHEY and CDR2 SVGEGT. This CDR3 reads CASSYSRGTYEQYF. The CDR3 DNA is TGTGCCAGCAGTTACTCGCGGGGCACCTACGAGCAGTACTTC.

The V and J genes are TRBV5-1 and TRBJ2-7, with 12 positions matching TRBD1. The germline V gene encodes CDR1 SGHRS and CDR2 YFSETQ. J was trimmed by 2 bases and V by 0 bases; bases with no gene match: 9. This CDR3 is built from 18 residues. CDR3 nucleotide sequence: TGCGCCAGCAGCTTGGGAGGGACAGGGGGCCTATTAGCCTACGAGCAGTACTTC. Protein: CASSLGGTGGLLAYEQYF.

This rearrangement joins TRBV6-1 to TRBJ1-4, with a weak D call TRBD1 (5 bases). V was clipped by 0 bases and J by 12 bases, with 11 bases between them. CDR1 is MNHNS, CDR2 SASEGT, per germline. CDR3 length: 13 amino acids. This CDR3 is CASSEAPGGELFF. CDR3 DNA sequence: TGTGCCAGCAGTGAAGCTCCTGGGGGGGAACTGTTTTTT.

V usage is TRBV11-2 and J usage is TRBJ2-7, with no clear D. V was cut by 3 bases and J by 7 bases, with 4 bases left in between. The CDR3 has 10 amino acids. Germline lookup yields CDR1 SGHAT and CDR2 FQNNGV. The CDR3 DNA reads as TGTGCCAGCAGCTTCGGGGAGCAGTACTTC. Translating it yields CASSFGEQYF.

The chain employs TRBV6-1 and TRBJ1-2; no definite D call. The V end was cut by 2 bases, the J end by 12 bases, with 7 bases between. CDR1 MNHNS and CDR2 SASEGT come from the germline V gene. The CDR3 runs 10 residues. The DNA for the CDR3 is TGTGCCAGCAGTGAACAATCAAACACCTTC. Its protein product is CASSEQSNTF.

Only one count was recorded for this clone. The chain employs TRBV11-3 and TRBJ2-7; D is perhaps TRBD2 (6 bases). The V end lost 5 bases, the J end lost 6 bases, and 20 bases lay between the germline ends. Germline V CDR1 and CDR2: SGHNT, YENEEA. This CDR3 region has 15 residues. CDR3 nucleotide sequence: TGTGCCAGCAGCCCGCGGGCCGCGGGACTGGGCGAGCAGTACTTC. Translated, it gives CASSPRAAGLGEQYF.